Listed here are 21 T cell receptor beta chains from one sample, sequenced in a study of T cell changes during pregnancy in multiple sclerosis. This table comes from immunoSEQ multiplex PCR, and its TCRdb copy is limited to in-frame clones, with some not included. This sample has around 57,000 clones, with approximately 91% found just once. Specimen: peripheral blood, collected in the second trimester of pregnancy. The source is a female donor with multiple sclerosis, enrolled in a pregnancy study.

The rearrangement uses TRBV5-1 and TRBJ1-2; TRBD1 might be the D (5 bases). Germline CDR1 SGHRS, CDR2 YFSETQ. V lost 4 bases and J 8 bases, leaving 12 bases between the germline ends. CDR3 length: 12 amino acids. This CDR3 is CASSREGTGYTF. CDR3 coding DNA: TGCGCCAGCAGCAGGGAGGGGACCGGCTACACCTTC.

This chain joins TRBV27 and TRBJ2-6, with D maybe TRBD2 (5 bases). The CDR3 is 17 residues long. Trimming stripped 6 bases from V and 2 bases from J, with 17 bases between. From germline, CDR1 is MNHEY and CDR2 SMNVEV (reference sequence). The CDR3 reads CASSSLKGLTGANVLTF. The CDR3 DNA follows: TGTGCCAGCAGCTCACTTAAAGGACTTACTGGGGCCAACGTCCTGACTTTC.

V is TRBV29-1 and J is TRBJ2-3, with 8 positions matching TRBD2. Germline CDR1 reads SQVTM; CDR2 reads ANQGSEA. V shed 3 bases, J shed 6 bases, and the junction held 8 bases outside the gene matches. The CDR3 covers 14 residues. CDR3 coding DNA: TGCAGCGTTGAGCGGGGGGCCTCGCGGGATACGCAGTATTTT. Its translation is CSVERGASRDTQYF.

The chain carries TRBV6-1 and TRBJ2-7; 8 bases map to TRBD2. The CDR3 length is 14 residues. Germline V gene lookup returns CDR1 MNHNS and CDR2 SASEGT. With V trimmed by 6 bases and J by 7 bases, 11 bases remained unmatched. CDR3 loop: CASRAGAGYIEQYF. The CDR3, as DNA: TGTGCCAGCAGAGCGGGGGCAGGCTATATTGAGCAGTACTTC.

Written as DNA, the CDR3 is TGTGCCAGCAGTGGACAGGGAAGTCATCAGCCCCAGCATTTT. Protein sequence: CASSGQGSHQPQHF. The chain employs TRBV6-5 and TRBJ1-5; 8 nucleotides agree with TRBD1. The V segment lost 5 bases and the J segment 5 bases; nucleotides outside the gene matches: 5. Germline CDR1 is MNHEY and CDR2 is SVGAGI. The CDR3 length is 14 residues.

The chain couples TRBV11-3 to TRBJ2-2, with a weak D call TRBD2 (5 bases). The CDR3 is 14 amino acids. V was cut by 4 bases and J by 6 bases, with 12 bases left in between. Germline assignment: CDR1 SGHNT and CDR2 YENEEA. CDR3 DNA: TGTGCCAGCAGCTACCTTGGAGGCGCCGGGGAGCTGTTTTTT. Encoded protein: CASSYLGGAGELFF.

The chain couples TRBV5-1 to TRBJ1-1; a possible D gene is TRBD1 (5 bases). CDR1 is SGHRS and CDR2 is YFSETQ in the germline V gene. V lost 0 bases to trimming and J lost 3 bases, with 15 bases between them. This CDR3 comprises 16 residues. The CDR3 spells CASSLGPWGGDTEAFF. The CDR3 DNA reads as TGCGCCAGCAGCTTGGGCCCGTGGGGGGGAGACACTGAAGCTTTCTTT.

The chain joins TRBV13 to TRBJ2-3, with D tentatively TRBD2 (6 bases). V was pared by 5 bases and J by 1 base, with 19 bases between. CDR3 size: 17 residues. The germline V gene encodes CDR1 PRHDT and CDR2 FYEKMQ (reference sequence). CDR3 sequence (DNA): TGTGCCAGCAGCCCGCTCGACGGGGGACGCGGCACAGATACGCAGTATTTT. Translating it yields CASSPLDGGRGTDTQYF.

CDR3 in amino acids: CASSAASGTRYGTQYF. The CDR3 DNA is TGTGCCAGCAGCGCCGCCTCCGGGACTAGATACGGGACCCAGTACTTC. The gene calls are TRBV7-2 and TRBJ2-5; 8 nucleotides line up with TRBD2. This CDR3 is built from 16 residues. The germline CDR1 and CDR2 sequences are SGHTA and FQGNSA. Unmatched junction bases numbered 15, after V lost 5 bases and J lost 7 bases.

CDR3 nucleotides: TGCGCCAGCAGCTTTGCAGGGGGAGACTATGGCTACACCTTC. Amino acids: CASSFAGGDYGYTF. The genes are TRBV5-1 and TRBJ1-2; 7 bases line up with TRBD1. The V gene's germline CDR1 is SGHRS and CDR2 YFSETQ. This CDR3 contains 14 residues. With 2 bases clipped from V and 3 bases from J, the junction kept 4 bases outside the gene matches.

This clone was recorded a few times. The chain is built from TRBV7-9 and TRBJ1-6, with TRBD1 matching 8 bases. The germline gives CDR1 SEHNR, CDR2 FQNEAQ (reference sequence). V shed 4 bases and J 10 bases; nucleotides not matched to a gene: 9. This CDR3 has 15 residues. The CDR3 region is CASSSSTGGYSPLHF. The DNA of the CDR3 is TGTGCCAGCAGCTCTTCTACAGGGGGTTACTCACCCCTCCACTTT.

The chain recombines TRBV27 with TRBJ2-7; TRBD1 might be the D (7 bases). V dropped 5 bases and J dropped 2 bases, with 10 bases sitting between them. The germline V gene encodes CDR1 MNHEY and CDR2 SMNVEV (reference sequence). This CDR3 has 13 residues. The CDR3 here is CASSAGQTYEQYF. The CDR3 DNA reads as TGTGCCAGCAGTGCGGGACAGACCTACGAGCAGTACTTC.

The chain joins TRBV7-3 to TRBJ1-2, with 9 positions matching TRBD1. CDR3 length: 13 amino acids. Germline assignment: CDR1 SGHTA and CDR2 FQGTGA. V lost 5 bases to trimming and J lost 4 bases; unmatched junction nucleotides: 2. The CDR3: CASSPGQGYGYTF. The DNA of the CDR3 is TGTGCCAGCAGCCCGGGACAGGGCTATGGCTACACCTTC.

The J gene is TRBJ1-4, the V gene TRBV2; D unresolved. Per germline, CDR1 SNHLY and CDR2 FYNNEI. The V end was cut by 3 bases, the J end by 3 bases, with 8 bases between. CDR3 length: 14 residues. This CDR3 reads CASSDRLANEKLFF. CDR3 bases: TGTGCCAGCAGTGACAGACTGGCTAATGAAAAACTGTTTTTT.

The chain employs TRBV27 and TRBJ1-5; D uncertain. CDR1 MNHEY and CDR2 SMNVEV come from the germline V gene (reference sequence). The CDR3 is made up of 14 amino acids. V lost 2 bases and J lost 5, with 10 bases in between. The CDR3 sequence is CASSLEGGDQPQHF. In nucleotides, the CDR3 is TGTGCCAGCAGTTTAGAGGGCGGGGATCAGCCCCAGCATTTT.

The chain is built from TRBV18 and TRBJ1-5; no clear D. The CDR3 sequence is 13 residues long. V was cut by 2 bases and J by 4 bases, with 6 bases left in between. Germline CDR1 reads KGHSH; CDR2 reads LQKENI. In nucleotides, the CDR3 is TGTGCCAGCTCACCAGGCGGGAATCAGCCCCAGCATTTT. Residues: CASSPGGNQPQHF.

Note on this clone: The identical CDR3 is also encoded by other nucleotide sequences in the sample. The rearrangement uses TRBV30 and TRBJ1-5, with D maybe TRBD1 (6 bases). CDR3 length: 13 amino acids. The V gene's germline CDR1 is GTSNPN and CDR2 SVGIG (reference sequence). The V gene lost 1 base and the J gene lost 7 bases, with 11 bases spanning the gap. The DNA for the CDR3 is TGTGCCTGGAGTGGGGGGGGGCGGCAGCCCCAGCATTTT. It encodes CAWSGGGRQPQHF.

DNA of the CDR3: TGTGCCAGTAGTAGGCGAGACAACTACAATGAGCAGTTCTTC. Its protein is CASSRRDNYNEQFF. The chain employs TRBV19 and TRBJ2-1; D is undetermined. Between the trimmed V and J ends, which lost 4 bases and 3 bases, there was a span of 10 bases. The CDR3 length is 14 residues. Per germline, CDR1 LNHDA and CDR2 SQIVND (reference sequence).

The chain combines TRBV4-3 with TRBJ1-3; D is possibly TRBD1 (6 bases). CDR1 LGHNA and CDR2 YSLEER come from the germline V gene. Deletions cut 1 base from V and 2 bases from J, with 18 bases between. This CDR3 contains 18 residues. CDR3 in amino acids: CASSQAPTKQGPGNTIYF. Written as DNA, the CDR3 is TGCGCCAGCAGCCAAGCGCCCACTAAACAGGGACCTGGAAACACCATATATTTT.

This clone was found once. This chain uses TRBV13 with TRBJ1-6, with a tentative D call TRBD1 (5 bases). The CDR3 consists of 15 residues. The germline CDR1 and CDR2 sequences are PRHDT and FYEKMQ (reference sequence). V was trimmed by 7 bases and J by 9 bases, leaving 19 bases between them. CDR3 DNA sequence: TGTGCCAGCACCCGAGGGCGGGGGTTGGGTTCACCCCTCCACTTT. It yields the protein CASTRGRGLGSPLHF.

The genes are TRBV30 and TRBJ1-1; 7 bases map to TRBD1. The germline V gene encodes CDR1 GTSNPN and CDR2 SVGIG (reference sequence). This CDR3 is 11 amino acids long. J was trimmed by 6 bases and V by 5 bases; bases with no gene match: 3. CDR3 in amino acids: CAWDTGAEAFF. CDR3 nucleotides: TGTGCCTGGGATACAGGGGCTGAAGCTTTCTTT.